This T cell receptor (beta chain) emerged from a study of control samples from healthy donors and cancer patients. Some clones are missing from TCRdb's copy, which holds only in-frame ones; the method was immunoSEQ multiplex PCR. The table lists roughly 140,000 clones, about 93% of them singletons. V lost 6 bases to trimming and J lost 6 bases; unmatched junction nucleotides: 13. This CDR3 is built from 15 residues. The germline V gene has CDR1 MNHEY and CDR2 SVGAGI. The sample consisted of blood. The chain couples TRBV6-5 to TRBJ2-5; TRBD2 matches at 7 bases. This TCR was sampled from a man aged 45 to 65 in good health. The CDR3 protein is CASSPMVGGEKTQYF. The CDR3 DNA sequence: TGTGCCAGCAGCCCGATGGTGGGGGGGGAAAAGACCCAGTACTTC.